This T cell receptor beta chain was found in a study of blood T cell repertoires in COVID-19. Across the study: Acute and convalescent COVID-19 specimens originated in the United States, Italy and Spain.

Assay: immunoSEQ multiplex PCR; the TCRdb copy retains only in-frame clones and omits some. The sample shows about 180,000 clones, roughly four fifths of them seen only once. The CDR3 is made up of 16 amino acids. Germline loops: CDR1 SGDLS, CDR2 YYNGEE. V was pared by 4 bases and J by 0 bases, with 4 bases of the junction left unmatched. The sequencing input was peripheral blood. The rearrangement joins TRBV9 to TRBJ2-6; TRBD1 aligns across 7 bases. This receptor was obtained from a human donor in a cohort sampled during active COVID-19. CDR3 DNA: TGTGCCAGCAGCTCACCAGGGGGCTCTGGGGCCAACGTCCTGACTTTC. Amino acids: CASSSPGGSGANVLTF.